This T cell receptor beta chain is drawn from a study of OX40 agonist ivuxolimab in advanced cancers. Notes on the research overall: Ivuxolimab was an agonistic, fully human IgG2 monoclonal antibody directed against OX40 (CD134), a costimulatory receptor. Intravenous ivuxolimab was administered to patients every 2 weeks at six dose levels: 0.01, 0.1, 0.3, 1.5, 3 and 10 mg/kg. Of the approximately 54 patients in dose escalation, some 19 had hepatocellular carcinoma, some 15 had melanoma, 9 had renal cell carcinoma and 9 had head and neck cancer. A male proportion of 70% to 90% and a mean age of roughly 58 years, ranging from about 23 to 90, were recorded for the dose-escalation cohort. Prior anti-PD-1, anti-PD-L1 or anti-CTLA-4 therapy was permitted, and checkpoint inhibitors had been received by about 36% of dose-escalation patients. Partial responses occurred in three dose-escalation patients: two with cutaneous melanoma and one with hepatocellular carcinoma. Peripheral TCRbeta sequencing aimed to test whether ivuxolimab altered TCR sequence diversity and caused clonal T-cell expansion. The paper reports the monotherapy dose-escalation portion (N ≈ 52 patients) of the phase I ivuxolimab trial.

Genomic DNA was extracted from sorted cells for sequencing of the TCRbeta CDR3 region. TCRbeta CDR3 regions were sequenced using the immunoSEQ Assay. Imported from immuneACCESS, the table was reduced by TCRdb to in-frame sequences with V and J called. These copies leave out some clones; in studies compared against another copy, an unresolved V gene accounts for under half, and the cause of the remainder is not known. Recorded for this sample are over 90,000 clones; approximately 87% of them occurred a single time. The top ten constitute approximately 5.7% of the sample. Patients with autoimmune disease history or receiving systemic immunosuppression were excluded from the trial. In every dose cohort, peripheral blood was drawn for TCR sequencing at baseline, cycle 4 day 1, and cycle 7 day 1. Samples came from an open-label, multicenter, first-in-human phase I dose-escalation trial of ivuxolimab. Adults with locally advanced or metastatic head and neck squamous cell, hepatocellular, melanoma or renal cell carcinoma were enrolled in the trial. CD4+ and CD8+ T cells were sorted separately from peripheral blood before TCR sequencing.

V is shortened by 3 bases, J by 5 bases, and the region joining them spans 9 bases. From a lookup of the germline V gene, CDR1 and CDR2 are SGHDT and YYEEEE. The CDR3 sequence holds 12 residues, the cysteine and phenylalanine included. Only the CDR3 DNA is retained, 36 bases long and in frame from the first base. A note on this clone: No antigen is known for it. Within one base of it there is no much larger clone, and no base qualities were kept.

The paper's findings and limits, for the study overall: The antigen specificity of the peripheral T cells that underwent clonal expansion was not determined. After ivuxolimab, expanded clones were on average more numerous among CD8+ T cells than among CD4+ T cells. At doses of 0.1 to 3.0 mg/kg, clonal expansion of both CD4+ and CD8+ T cells in blood was seen between baseline and week 6. Partial responders in the 0.1-3.0 mg/kg groups had among the lowest normalized peripheral clonal expansion, especially among CD8+ T cells. Low levels of normalized T-cell clonal expansion were also seen in some nonresponding patients.

In this chain, TRBV5-6 is recombined with TRBJ2-7, and the D gene may be TRBD2, 5 bases matching. The receptor comes from an adult with an advanced solid tumor such as melanoma, head and neck, liver or kidney cancer. The sample consisted of CD4+ or CD8+ T cells sorted from blood, taken in a trial of the OX40 agonist ivuxolimab. The sequenced DNA is TGTGCCAGCAGCTGGAGGTTTAACGAGCAGTACTTC. Its amino acids are CASSWRFNEQYF.